The next 29 T cell receptor beta chains were all read from a single sample in a study of T cell repertoires in cytomegalovirus infection. TCRdb analysed the reads with MiXCR anew, one entry per CDR3 protein. Among about 460,000 distinct CDR3 sequences listed, about 11% were seen once. Sequenced input: PBMCs. The receptors originated from a human donor in good health (CMV status not recorded). Some clones in this sample may be carry-over from other donors' samples.

This clonotype was seen a handful of times. V and J are TRBV20-1 and TRBJ2-7; D might be TRBD1 (6 bases). V lost 3 bases, J lost 2 bases, and 14 bases lay in between. The V gene's germline CDR1 is DFQATT and CDR2 SNEGSKA (reference sequence). This CDR3 has 14 residues. In DNA, the CDR3 is TGCAGTGCTAGGACCCTGACAGGTACCTACGAGCAGTACTTC. Amino acids: CSARTLTGTYEQYF.

This clonotype has more than one count but fewer than ten. This sequence joins TRBV18 and TRBJ2-7; possibly TRBD1 for D (6 bases). Germline V gene lookup returns CDR1 KGHSH and CDR2 LQKENI. Between the trimmed V and J ends, which lost 0 bases and 4 bases, there was a span of 13 bases. The length of the CDR3 is 15 residues. DNA of the CDR3: TGTGCCAGCTCACCACCGTCAGGGGCAGGGTACGAGCAGTACTTC. This translates into CASSPPSGAGYEQYF.

This clonotype was seen a handful of times. The V and J genes are TRBV3-1 and TRBJ2-1; D is perhaps TRBD2 (6 bases). CDR1 LGHDT and CDR2 YNNKEL come from the germline V gene (reference sequence). V lost 3 bases and J lost 0, with 18 bases in between. The CDR3 consists of 18 residues. Written as DNA, the CDR3 is TGTGCCAGCAGCCACCGATTGGGGACTTCCAGCTCCTACAATGAGCAGTTCTTC. It yields the protein CASSHRLGTSSSYNEQFF.

This clonotype was observed many times. This sequence joins TRBV7-9 and TRBJ2-7; D might be TRBD2 (6 bases). This CDR3 is built from 12 residues. V lost 0 bases to trimming and J lost 7 bases, with 7 bases between them. The germline V gene encodes CDR1 SEHNR and CDR2 FQNEAQ (reference sequence). In DNA, the CDR3 is TGTGCCAGCAGCTTAGCGGGGGGTGAGCAGTACTTC. Protein: CASSLAGGEQYF.

Many counts were recorded for this clonotype. This chain links TRBV19 with TRBJ1-1; possible D gene TRBD1, 6 bases. The CDR3 spans 13 residues. Trimming removed 6 bases at V and 3 bases at J, with 11 bases between. Per the germline V gene, CDR1 is LNHDA and CDR2 is SQIVND (reference sequence). CDR3 sequence reads: CASRQGGDTEAFF. Written as DNA, the CDR3 is TGTGCCAGTAGACAGGGCGGGGACACTGAAGCTTTCTTT.

This clonotype has ten or more counts. The chain links TRBV5-4 to TRBJ1-6, with D unresolved. The ends were cut back, 5 bases at V and 7 bases at J, with 13 bases in the middle. CDR1 and CDR2 from the germline V gene are SGHNT and YYREEE (reference sequence). The CDR3 spans 14 residues. DNA of the CDR3: TGTGCCAGCAGTTCCGGGAAAACAAATTCACCCCTCCACTTT. This gives the protein CASSSGKTNSPLHF.

This clonotype has ten or more counts. The chain recombines TRBV7-9 with TRBJ2-6; D remains ambiguous. The germline gives CDR1 SEHNR, CDR2 FQNEAQ (reference sequence). V lost 5 bases and J lost 0, with 14 bases in between. This CDR3 has 17 amino acids. CDR3 in amino acids: CASSLSNVGSGANVLTF. The CDR3 region has the DNA TGTGCCAGCAGCCTATCTAACGTCGGCTCTGGGGCCAACGTCCTGACTTTC.

The chain employs TRBV5-1 and TRBJ1-2; 7 positions match TRBD1. The CDR3 spans 16 residues. V trimming: 4 bases; J trimming: 3 bases; junction bases outside the gene matches: 12. CDR1 SGHRS and CDR2 YFSETQ come from the germline V gene. The CDR3 is CASSLGDSGTDYGYTF. In DNA form, the CDR3 reads TGCGCCAGCAGCCTAGGAGACTCCGGGACAGACTATGGCTACACCTTC. Full variable domain (rest looked up from reference TRBV5-1 and TRBJ1-2): KAGVTQTPRYLIKTRGQQVTLSCSPISGHRSVSWYQQTPGQGLQFLFEYFSETQRNKGNFPGRFSGRQFSNSRSEMNVSTLELGDSALYLCASSLGDSGTDYGYTFGSGTRLTVV.

The chain joins TRBV6-8 to TRBJ1-2, with a possible D match to TRBD1 (6 bases). Trimming cost V 10 bases and J 3 bases, with 15 bases left between them. From germline, CDR1 is MNHGY and CDR2 SAAAGT. This CDR3 region has 13 residues. The CDR3 loop is CATRSGAHYGYTF. CDR3 sequence (DNA): TGTGCCACGCGCTCGGGGGCCCACTATGGCTACACCTTC.

The chain joins TRBV6-1 to TRBJ2-3; tentatively, D is TRBD2 (5 bases). V lost 7 bases and J 5 bases, leaving 16 bases between the germline ends. In germline, CDR1 is MNHNS, CDR2 SASEGT. CDR3 length: 14 residues. The CDR3 loop reads CASTLRGALDTQYF. The DNA for the CDR3 is TGTGCCAGCACTTTACGGGGAGCTCTAGATACGCAGTATTTT.

This clonotype came up many times. The J gene is TRBJ2-1, the V gene TRBV20-1; D might be TRBD2 (5 bases). Germline-derived CDR1 and CDR2 are DFQATT and SNEGSKA (reference sequence). The CDR3 extends over 14 amino acids. V was trimmed by 2 bases and J by 4 bases, leaving 12 bases between them. CDR3 in amino acids: CSARKEAAYNEQFF. The CDR3 nucleotides are TGCAGTGCTAGAAAGGAGGCAGCGTACAATGAGCAGTTCTTC.

In this sample, this clonotype turned up many times. The J gene is TRBJ2-5, the V gene TRBV5-4; 11 bases match TRBD2. V was clipped by 4 bases and J by 1 base; unmatched bases: 3. Looked up from germline, CDR1 is SGHNT and CDR2 is YYREEE (reference sequence). The CDR3 sequence is 15 residues long. The CDR3 reads CASSETSGAQETQYF. Written as DNA, the CDR3 is TGTGCCAGCAGCGAGACTAGCGGGGCCCAAGAGACCCAGTACTTC.

This clonotype was observed at least ten times. V gene TRBV12-3 or TRBV12-4 combines with J gene TRBJ1-5, with D uncertain. The ends were cut back, 6 bases at V and 0 bases at J, with 12 bases in the middle. The CDR3 has 15 residues. CDR3 sequence: CASRLGGYSNQPQHF. CDR3 sequence (DNA): TGTGCCAGCAGACTCGGAGGTTATAGCAATCAGCCCCAGCATTTT.

Concerning this clonotype itself: A read error may explain this, as a much larger clone is one base away. The chain employs TRBV18 and TRBJ2-7; D not resolved. Germline V gene sequence: CDR1 KGHSH, CDR2 LQKENI. Trimming shortened V by 2 bases and J by 0 bases, and 11 bases separated the two germline ends. CDR3 length: 15 amino acids. CDR3 in DNA: TGTGCCAGCTCACCAGAGGCAGTCAGCTCCTACGAGCAGTACTTC. It encodes CASSPEAVSSYEQYF.

This clonotype was counted many times. J is TRBJ1-5 and V is TRBV19; D gene unclear. V lost 3 bases to trimming and J lost 5 bases, with 11 bases between them. This CDR3 is built from 14 residues. Germline V gives CDR1 LNHDA, CDR2 SQIVND (reference sequence). The CDR3 bases are TGTGCCAGTAGTATCCCCGGCGGTTATCAGCCCCAGCATTTT. This codes for CASSIPGGYQPQHF.

This chain links TRBV3-1 with TRBJ2-5; 9 bases agree with TRBD2. The CDR3 runs to 15 residues. J was trimmed by 9 bases and V by 0 bases; bases with no gene match: 8. Germline V gives CDR1 LGHDT, CDR2 YNNKEL (reference sequence). CDR3 in amino acids: CASSQDPSGDDPQYF. In nucleotides, the CDR3 is TGTGCCAGCAGCCAAGATCCTAGCGGGGATGATCCCCAGTACTTC.

The chain employs TRBV29-1 and TRBJ2-5; 7 bases map to TRBD2. The V gene end was trimmed by 7 bases and the J gene end by 9 bases; junction bases not matched to a gene: 14. CDR1 SQVTM and CDR2 ANQGSEA come from the germline V gene. The CDR3 is 13 residues long. The CDR3 DNA sequence: TGCAGCGGACGTGGGGTGGGGGGGATAGCCCAGTACTTC. Its translation is CSGRGVGGIAQYF.

This sequence joins TRBV2 and TRBJ2-1, with a tentative D call TRBD1 (7 bases). Germline CDR1 is SNHLY and CDR2 is FYNNEI. This CDR3 spans 15 amino acids. Trimming took off 8 bases at V and 4 bases at J, with 18 bases between the two ends. CDR3 bases: TGTGCCAGCGGAGGGACAGCGATCGTATACAATGAGCAGTTCTTC. This codes for CASGGTAIVYNEQFF.

In this sample, this clonotype turned up many times. The chain carries TRBV12-3 or TRBV12-4 and TRBJ1-5, with TRBD1 as a possible D gene (6 bases). The V and J ends lost 6 bases and 1 base respectively, with 10 bases between them. This CDR3 is built from 14 residues. CDR3: CASRAGHSNQPQHF. In DNA form, the CDR3 reads TGTGCCAGCAGGGCGGGACACAGCAATCAGCCCCAGCATTTT.

This clonotype was recorded many times. The V call is TRBV7-3, the J call TRBJ2-1, with TRBD2 matching 9 bases. Germline values: CDR1 SGHTA, CDR2 FQGTGA. The CDR3 loop spans 13 amino acids. J was trimmed by 6 bases and V by 9 bases; bases with no gene match: 6. This CDR3 reads CASSGGKFNEQFF. The DNA for the CDR3 is TGTGCCAGTAGCGGGGGAAAATTCAATGAGCAGTTCTTC.

This clonotype appeared many times. The chain is built from TRBV10-3 and TRBJ2-7; D gene uncertain. This CDR3 comprises 15 residues. Germline V lookup: CDR1 ENHRY, CDR2 SYGVKD. The V gene lost 0 bases and the J gene lost 3 bases, with 12 bases spanning the gap. The CDR3 loop is CAISESSVVLYEQYF. CDR3 DNA sequence: TGTGCCATCAGTGAGTCGAGTGTAGTCCTCTACGAGCAGTACTTC.

At least ten counts were recorded for this clonotype. The chain is built from TRBV5-1 and TRBJ1-2; D may be TRBD1 (5 bases). CDR1 SGHRS and CDR2 YFSETQ come from the germline V gene. V lost 5 bases and J lost 13, with 18 bases in between. CDR3 size: 12 residues. The CDR3 DNA follows: TGCGCCAGCAGTTATAATCAGGGAGAAGGCACCTTC. Translation: CASSYNQGEGTF.

The rearrangement joins TRBV13 to TRBJ2-1; D might be TRBD1 or TRBD2, each matching 6 bases. This CDR3 is 15 amino acids long. Germline V lookup: CDR1 PRHDT, CDR2 FYEKMQ (reference sequence). The V end lost 5 bases, the J end lost 8 bases, and 19 bases lay between the germline ends. The CDR3 sequence is CASSDYRGPRDEQFF. CDR3 coding DNA: TGTGCCAGCAGCGACTACCGGGGGCCGAGGGATGAGCAGTTCTTC.

The chain recombines TRBV12-3 or TRBV12-4 with TRBJ1-2; the D gene is possibly TRBD1 (6 bases). CDR3 length equals 16 residues. V gave up 5 bases and J gave up 1 base, with 17 bases separating them. Written as DNA, the CDR3 is TGTGCCAGCAGTCCGATAACGGCAGGGGTTAACTATGGCTACACCTTC. This translates into CASSPITAGVNYGYTF.

This clonotype has ten or more counts. The rearrangement uses TRBV2 and TRBJ1-1, with D possibly TRBD1 on 5 matching bases. The V and J ends lost 6 bases and 7 bases respectively, with 15 bases between them. This CDR3 contains 13 residues. Germline assignment: CDR1 SNHLY and CDR2 FYNNEI. The CDR3 reads CASRGGGGIEAFF. CDR3 sequence (DNA): TGTGCCAGCAGGGGGGGTGGAGGCATTGAAGCTTTCTTT. Together with reference TRBV2 and TRBJ1-1, the CDR3 gives the full variable domain: EPEVTQTPSHQVTQMGQEVILRCVPISNHLYFYWYRQILGQKVEFLVSFYNNEISEKSEIFDDQFSVERPDGSNFTLKIRSTKLEDSAMYFCASRGGGGIEAFFGQGTRLTVV.

The chain employs TRBV9 and TRBJ1-5; 8 nucleotides align to TRBD1. V lost 5 bases to trimming and J lost 5 bases; unmatched junction nucleotides: 9. In germline, CDR1 is SGDLS, CDR2 YYNGEE. The CDR3 sequence is 15 residues long. Here the CDR3 reads CASSSRTGRHQPQHF. The DNA of the CDR3 is TGTGCCAGCAGTTCCCGGACAGGGAGGCATCAGCCCCAGCATTTT.

This clonotype has just a few counts. The chain couples TRBV10-3 to TRBJ2-3; maybe TRBD2 (6 bases). V was shortened by 2 bases and J by 4 bases, with 16 bases between the two germline ends. The CDR3 covers 16 residues. CDR1 is ENHRY, CDR2 SYGVKD, per germline. The CDR3 reads CAISEPPGSGADTQYF. The CDR3 coding sequence is TGTGCCATCAGTGAGCCGCCGGGTTCGGGAGCAGATACGCAGTATTTT.

This clonotype has at least ten counts. The J gene is TRBJ2-2, the V gene TRBV7-2; 7 nucleotides line up with TRBD1. The ends lost 6 bases at V and 1 base at J; junction bases unmatched: 5. This CDR3 contains 15 residues. Germline V CDR1 and CDR2: SGHTA, FQGNSA. The CDR3 loop is CASSTGALNTGELFF. The CDR3 DNA is TGTGCCAGCAGTACAGGGGCATTGAACACCGGGGAGCTGTTTTTT.

The chain has TRBV7-9 and TRBJ1-1, with TRBD1 as a possible D gene (6 bases). This CDR3 has 15 amino acids. CDR1 and CDR2 from the germline V gene are SEHNR and FQNEAQ (reference sequence). The V end lost 0 bases, the J end lost 5 bases, and 13 bases lay between the germline ends. This CDR3 is CASSLATGSWTEAFF. The CDR3 DNA reads as TGTGCCAGCAGCTTAGCTACAGGGTCGTGGACTGAAGCTTTCTTT. Variable domain in full (rest from reference TRBV7-9 and TRBJ1-1): DTGVSQNPRHKITKRGQNVTFRCDPISEHNRLYWYRQTLGQGPEFLTYFQNEAQLEKSRLLSDRFSAERPKGSFSTLEIQRTEQGDSAMYLCASSLATGSWTEAFFGQGTRLTVV.